This entry describes one TCR beta chain. The data were obtained in a study of blood T cell repertoires in COVID-19. Study as a whole: PBMCs, B-cell-depleted T cells, or T cells were the source of the cDNA or gDNA that made up the material.

Original data processing: Reference gene primer amplification gave nucleated cell count estimates. Sequenced by immunoSEQ multiplex PCR; TCRdb stores in-frame clones only, minus some. V, J and clone size are those of that table, while D and trimming were read from the DNA. The sample contains around 35,000 clones, around 86% of which appear only once. Germline V lookup: CDR1 SGHRS, CDR2 YFSETQ. CDR3 length equals 13 residues. V shed 4 bases and J shed 8 bases, with 15 bases lying between them. The rearrangement links TRBV5-1 to TRBJ1-2; D gene uncertain. Sequencing was performed on peripheral blood. The receptor was derived from a man in his 70s with acute or convalescent COVID-19. CDR3 in DNA: TGCGCCAGCAGCCCAACGGGGTCGTGGGGCTACACCTTC. Its protein is CASSPTGSWGYTF.